A selection of T cell receptor beta chains follows, all from one sample in a study of human T cells and chemical hapten exposure. TCRdb independently ran MiXCR on the RACE reads; one entry per CDR3 protein. The profile covers 250,000 or so distinct CDR3 sequences, with 7.5% to 8% appearing a single time and roughly 1.2% taken by the ten largest. Source: whole blood, taken in connection with sensitization to the hapten diphenylcyclopropenone (DPC). All receptors come from a man younger than 30 with alopecia areata. Some clones in this sample may be carry-over from other donors' samples. Both conserved end residues are part of each CDR3. The order of the fields is J gene, clone size, D gene, V gene, CDR3 protein, CDR3 DNA. A D gene is named only where the DNA matches it firmly. A row's size may be missing; if present it is once, few, many or a size class.

TRBJ1-1,-,-,TRBV2,CASSELGGFAEAFF,TGTGCCAGCAGTGAACTGGGGGGCTTCGCTGAAGCTTTCTTT
TRBJ2-3,few,-,TRBV20-1,CSARAPATDTQYF,TGCAGTGCTAGAGCGCCGGCTACAGATACGCAGTATTTT
TRBJ2-3,-,-,TRBV6-2/TRBV6-3,CASSYSVAQDSTDTQYF,TGTGCCAGCAGTTACTCGGTAGCCCAAGACAGCACAGATACGCAGTATTTT
TRBJ2-2,many,TRBD1,TRBV12-3/TRBV12-4,CASSSRQGRTGELFF,TGTGCCAGCAGTTCAAGACAGGGTCGGACCGGGGAGCTGTTTTTT
TRBJ2-4,-,-,TRBV27,CASSVYGQGGNIQYF,TGTGCCAGCAGTGTATACGGACAGGGAGGGAACATTCAGTACTTC
TRBJ1-2,few,-,TRBV7-9,CASSLGPLSYYGYTF,TGTGCCAGCAGCTTAGGACCCCTTTCCTACTATGGCTACACCTTC
TRBJ2-7,-,-,TRBV12-3/TRBV12-4,CASSLYVSSYEQYF,TGTGCCAGCAGTTTATATGTTAGCTCCTACGAGCAGTACTTC
TRBJ2-2,-,-,TRBV5-5,CASRIPGATGELFF,TGTGCCAGCAGGATCCCAGGGGCCACCGGGGAGCTGTTTTTT
TRBJ1-2,-,-,TRBV12-5,CASGLPGHYGYTF,TGTGCTAGTGGTTTGCCAGGGCACTATGGCTACACCTTC
TRBJ1-4,few,-,TRBV7-2,CASSFFRVATNEKLFF,TGTGCCAGCAGCTTCTTCCGGGTAGCAACTAATGAAAAACTGTTTTTT
TRBJ1-1,-,-,TRBV9,CASSLLGDQSF,TGTGCCAGCAGCCTCCTGGGAGACCAGTCCTTT
TRBJ1-1,-,TRBD1,TRBV10-1,CASSGTETGAFAEAFF,TGCGCCAGCAGTGGAACCGAGACAGGGGCATTCGCTGAAGCTTTCTTT
TRBJ2-1,-,-,TRBV7-9,CASSRGGAGRGHEQFF,TGTGCCAGCAGCCGAGGCGGGGCGGGGAGAGGCCATGAGCAGTTCTTC
TRBJ2-3,many,TRBD1,TRBV6-4,CASSAGTGGTDTQYF,TGTGCCAGCAGTGCCGGGACAGGGGGCACAGATACGCAGTATTTT
TRBJ2-3,few,-,TRBV7-2,CASSLWGIQGTDTQYF,TGTGCCAGCAGCTTATGGGGGATACAGGGAACAGATACGCAGTATTTT
TRBJ2-1,-,-,TRBV2,CASSEFPTAGFEQFF,TGTGCCAGCAGTGAATTTCCGACTGCTGGGTTTGAGCAGTTCTTC
TRBJ2-3,few,-,TRBV12-3/TRBV12-4,CASSLSRITDTQYF,TGTGCCAGCAGTTTGTCCAGAATCACAGATACGCAGTATTTT
TRBJ2-7,many,TRBD2,TRBV6-2/TRBV6-3,CASSPLAGWEQYF,TGTGCCAGCAGCCCCCTAGCGGGTTGGGAGCAGTACTTC
TRBJ1-1,-,-,TRBV7-2,CASSLASTTPNTEAFF,TGTGCCAGCAGCTTAGCCTCGACGACCCCGAACACTGAAGCTTTCTTT
TRBJ1-4,few,-,TRBV4-1,CASSQAAIQEKLFF,TGCGCCAGCAGCCAAGCGGCTATTCAGGAAAAACTGTTTTTT
TRBJ2-3,few,TRBD2,TRBV29-1,CSVEDLRRGSTDTQYF,TGCAGCGTTGAAGATCTTCGGCGGGGGAGCACAGATACGCAGTATTTT
TRBJ2-1,few,-,TRBV28,CASSLLLRGGEQFF,TGTGCCAGCAGTCTACTCCTAAGGGGAGGAGAGCAGTTCTTC
TRBJ2-1,-,-,TRBV24-1,CATNGERAGNEQFF,TGTGCCACCAACGGGGAAAGAGCCGGCAATGAGCAGTTCTTC
TRBJ1-5,many,-,TRBV7-2,CASSFRGGNQPQHF,TGTGCCAGCAGCTTCCGTGGTGGCAATCAGCCCCAGCATTTT
TRBJ2-7,-,-,TRBV7-6,CASSFRQGPYEQYF,TGTGCCAGCAGCTTCCGGCAGGGCCCCTACGAGCAGTACTTC
TRBJ2-1,-,TRBD1,TRBV6-2/TRBV6-3,CASSYTNWDSSSYNEQFF,TGTGCCAGCAGTTACACTAATTGGGACAGTAGCTCCTACAATGAGCAGTTCTTC
TRBJ2-7,-,-,TRBV29-1,CSSRGLHPYEQYF,TGCAGCTCCAGGGGCCTTCACCCCTACGAGCAGTACTTC
TRBJ1-1,few,-,TRBV5-1,CASSLALDGTEAFF,TGCGCCAGCAGCTTGGCCCTCGATGGCACTGAAGCTTTCTTT
TRBJ1-5,few,-,TRBV2,CASTLSKGGNQPQHF,TGTGCCAGCACTCTTAGCAAGGGAGGCAATCAGCCCCAGCATTTT
TRBJ1-1,-,-,TRBV12-3/TRBV12-4,CASSFRPNTEAFF,TGTGCCAGCAGTTTTCGGCCGAACACTGAAGCTTTCTTT
TRBJ2-7,many,-,TRBV10-1,CASSESSQGNYEQYF,TGCGCCAGCAGTGAGTCGAGCCAGGGAAACTACGAGCAGTACTTC
TRBJ2-3,-,TRBD2,TRBV12-3/TRBV12-4,CASSLTGDYSNTQYF,TGTGCCAGCAGTTTAACGGGGGACTACTCTAATACGCAGTATTTT
TRBJ2-7,few,-,TRBV27,CASSTLPPYEQYF,TGTGCCAGCAGTACCCTCCCCCCCTACGAGCAGTACTTC
TRBJ2-3,-,-,TRBV6-2/TRBV6-3,CASSYGTTDTQYF,TGTGCCAGCAGTTACGGCACCACAGATACGCAGTATTTT
TRBJ2-1,-,-,TRBV12-3/TRBV12-4,CASSFRMAGSYNEQFF,TGTGCCAGCAGTTTCCGAATGGCGGGGTCGTACAATGAGCAGTTCTTC
TRBJ2-3,-,TRBD1,TRBV6-5,CASSPLGGQGSTDTQYF,TGTGCCAGCAGTCCCCTTGGCGGACAGGGAAGCACAGATACGCAGTATTTT
TRBJ2-6,many,-,TRBV28,CASRRTGANVLTF,TGTGCCAGCAGAAGAACTGGGGCCAACGTCCTGACTTTC
TRBJ2-3,-,TRBD1,TRBV6-5,CASSNEGQGFDTQYF,TGTGCCAGCAGTAACGAGGGACAGGGATTCGATACGCAGTATTTT
TRBJ1-5,-,TRBD1,TRBV12-3/TRBV12-4,CASSFLAVIGWTGGLQPQHF,TGTGCCAGCAGTTTTCTCGCCGTAATTGGGTGGACAGGGGGCTTACAGCCCCAGCATTTT
TRBJ1-4,few,TRBD1,TRBV29-1,CSVESVARGTANEKLFF,TGCAGCGTTGAAAGTGTCGCCCGGGGGACAGCAAATGAAAAACTGTTTTTT
TRBJ2-1,few,-,TRBV28,CASSLRDGYNEQFF,TGTGCCAGCAGTTTACGGGACGGGTACAATGAGCAGTTCTTC
TRBJ2-5,-,-,TRBV12-3/TRBV12-4,CASSEDRNRQETQYF,TGTGCCAGCAGTGAAGACAGGAACCGCCAAGAGACCCAGTACTTC
TRBJ1-2,-,-,TRBV7-2,CATGTGIYGYTF,TGTGCCACCGGGACGGGGATCTATGGCTACACCTTC